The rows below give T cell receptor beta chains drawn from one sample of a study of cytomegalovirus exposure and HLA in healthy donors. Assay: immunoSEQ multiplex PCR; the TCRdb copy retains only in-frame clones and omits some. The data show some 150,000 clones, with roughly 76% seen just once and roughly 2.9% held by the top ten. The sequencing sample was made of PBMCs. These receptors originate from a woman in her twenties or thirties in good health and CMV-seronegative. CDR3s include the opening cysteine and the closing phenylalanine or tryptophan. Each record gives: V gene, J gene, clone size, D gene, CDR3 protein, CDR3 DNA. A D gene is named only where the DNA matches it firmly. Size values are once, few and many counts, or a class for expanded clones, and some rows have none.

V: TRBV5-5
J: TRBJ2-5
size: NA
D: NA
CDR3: CASSLLGGVGETQYF
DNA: TGTGCCAGCAGCTTGTTAGGGGGGGTAGGAGAGACCCAGTACTTC

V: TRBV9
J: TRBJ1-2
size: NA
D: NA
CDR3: CASSQALGGDGYTF
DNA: TGTGCCAGCAGCCAGGCCCTTGGGGGGGATGGCTACACCTTC

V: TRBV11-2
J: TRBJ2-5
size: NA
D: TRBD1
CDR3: CASSLESRGKQETQYF
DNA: TGTGCCAGCAGCTTAGAATCCAGGGGGAAACAAGAGACCCAGTACTTC

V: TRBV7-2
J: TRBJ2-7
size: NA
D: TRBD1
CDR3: CASSLGAGGGYEQYF
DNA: TGTGCCAGCAGCTTAGGGGCAGGGGGCGGTTACGAGCAGTACTTC

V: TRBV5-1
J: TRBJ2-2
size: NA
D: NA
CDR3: CASSLNTGELFF
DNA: TGCGCCAGCAGCCTGAACACCGGGGAGCTGTTTTTT

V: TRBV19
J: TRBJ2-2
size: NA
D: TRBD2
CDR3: CASSIEAGGPPGELFF
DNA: TGTGCCAGTAGTATAGAGGCGGGGGGGCCTCCCGGGGAGCTGTTTTTT

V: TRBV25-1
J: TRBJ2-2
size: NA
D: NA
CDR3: CASSDHRAGELFF
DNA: TGTGCCAGCAGTGACCACAGAGCCGGGGAGCTGTTTTTT

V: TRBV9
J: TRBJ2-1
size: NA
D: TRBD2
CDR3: CASSVGLAGGNEQFF
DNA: TGTGCCAGCAGCGTAGGACTAGCGGGGGGGAATGAGCAGTTCTTC

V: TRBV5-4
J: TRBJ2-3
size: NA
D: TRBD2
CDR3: CASSLGLAVDTQYF
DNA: TGCGCCAGCAGCCTGGGACTAGCTGTAGATACGCAGTATTTT

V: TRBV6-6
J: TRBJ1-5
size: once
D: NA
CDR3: CASRPLYSNQPQHF
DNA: TGTGCCAGCAGGCCACTTTATAGCAATCAGCCCCAGCATTTT

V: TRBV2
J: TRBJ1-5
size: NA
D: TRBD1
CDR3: CASSGGQGGGNQPQHF
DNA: TGTGCCAGCAGTGGCGGACAGGGAGGTGGCAATCAGCCCCAGCATTTT

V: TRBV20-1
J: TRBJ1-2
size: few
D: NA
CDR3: CSARRTEGYTF
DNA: TGCAGTGCTAGGAGGACAGAGGGCTACACCTTC